This T cell receptor beta chain was observed in a study of T cells in localized non-small cell lung cancer. TCRdb's table, derived via immunoSEQ multiplex PCR, lists solely in-frame clones and lacks some. This table holds over 3,500 clones, under 30% found once. The TCR originated in a woman aged 40-69 years with stage I lung adenocarcinoma. Here the sequenced sample was lung tumor tissue, taken before any cancer treatment.

CDR3 nucleotide sequence: TGTGCCACCAGGACCGCGGTTGCAACTAATGAAAAACTGTTTTTT. Encoded protein: CATRTAVATNEKLFF. V and J are TRBV28 and TRBJ1-4; D not resolved. The CDR3 runs to 15 residues. From germline, CDR1 is MDHEN and CDR2 SYDVKM. Between the trimmed V and J ends, which lost 10 bases and 0 bases, there was a span of 15 bases.